Listed below are T cell receptor beta chains from one sample, sequenced in a study of blood T cell repertoires in COVID-19. Sequencing used immunoSEQ multiplex PCR; TCRdb keeps in-frame clones, though not all of them. The repertoire holds about 480,000 clones, with approximately 89% as singletons. The sequencing sample was made of peripheral blood. The receptors were sampled from a woman in her fifties or sixties with COVID-19, enrolled during active disease. The CDR3 runs from the conserved cysteine through the conserved F or W. A D gene is named only where the DNA matches it firmly. Not all rows give a size; the values are once, few, many and, for expanded clones, a class.

v_gene: TRBV27; abundance: -; d_gene: -; j_gene: TRBJ1-6; CDR3nt: TGTGCCAGCACCACGGGGGGGGGTGGCTCACCCCTCCACTTT; CDR3aa: CASTTGGGGSPLHF
v_gene: TRBV27; abundance: -; d_gene: -; j_gene: TRBJ1-2; CDR3nt: TGTGCCAGCAGTCTCACGATGACAGTGGATGGCTACACCTTC; CDR3aa: CASSLTMTVDGYTF
v_gene: TRBV5-1; abundance: -; d_gene: -; j_gene: TRBJ2-2; CDR3nt: TGCGCCAGCAGCTTCCTGACAGACGGGGAGCTGTTTTTT; CDR3aa: CASSFLTDGELFF
v_gene: TRBV4-1; abundance: -; d_gene: TRBD1; j_gene: TRBJ1-2; CDR3nt: TGCGCCAGCAGCCCTCGACAGGGGGCCTATGGCTACACCTTC; CDR3aa: CASSPRQGAYGYTF
v_gene: TRBV4-2; abundance: -; d_gene: -; j_gene: TRBJ2-2; CDR3nt: TGTGCCAGCAGCCAGGAGGCACGCCTTGGGGAGCTGTTTTTT; CDR3aa: CASSQEARLGELFF
v_gene: TRBV29-1; abundance: -; d_gene: TRBD1; j_gene: TRBJ1-2; CDR3nt: TGCAGCGTTGAAGACGGGACAGCCTATGGCTACACCTTC; CDR3aa: CSVEDGTAYGYTF
v_gene: TRBV5-5; abundance: -; d_gene: -; j_gene: TRBJ2-4; CDR3nt: TGTGCCAGCAGCTTGGCAGGGGTAATTGACATTCAGTACTTC; CDR3aa: CASSLAGVIDIQYF
v_gene: TRBV4-2; abundance: -; d_gene: TRBD2; j_gene: TRBJ2-3; CDR3nt: TGTGCCAGCAGTTGGGGATCTAGCGGGGGAGAAGATACGCAGTATTTT; CDR3aa: CASSWGSSGGEDTQYF
v_gene: TRBV4-2; abundance: -; d_gene: TRBD2; j_gene: TRBJ2-3; CDR3nt: TGTGCCAGCAGCCCATTCACTAGCGGGGGGTTCACAGATACGCAGTATTTT; CDR3aa: CASSPFTSGGFTDTQYF
v_gene: TRBV3-1/TRBV3-2; abundance: -; d_gene: -; j_gene: TRBJ2-6; CDR3nt: TGTGCCAGCAGCCAAGTCGGGATCCCTGGGGCCAACGTCCTGACTTTC; CDR3aa: CASSQVGIPGANVLTF
v_gene: TRBV5-4; abundance: -; d_gene: -; j_gene: TRBJ2-7; CDR3nt: TGTGCCAGCAGTTCTCTAGCAGGGGCCTCCTACGAGCAGTACTTC; CDR3aa: CASSSLAGASYEQYF
v_gene: TRBV2; abundance: -; d_gene: -; j_gene: TRBJ2-7; CDR3nt: TGTGCCAGCAGTTATTCCTACGAGCAGTACTTC; CDR3aa: CASSYSYEQYF
v_gene: TRBV6-5; abundance: -; d_gene: TRBD1; j_gene: TRBJ1-1; CDR3nt: TGTGCCAGCAGTTACAGGGGGCGCTGGGTTGAAGCTTTCTTT; CDR3aa: CASSYRGRWVEAFF
v_gene: TRBV19; abundance: -; d_gene: TRBD1; j_gene: TRBJ1-2; CDR3nt: TGTGCCAGTACTCCCCGGGCAGGGGGCTATGGCTACACCTTC; CDR3aa: CASTPRAGGYGYTF
v_gene: TRBV7-2; abundance: -; d_gene: -; j_gene: TRBJ2-1; CDR3nt: TGTGCCAGCACCTCGGTCATCAATGAGCAGTTCTTC; CDR3aa: CASTSVINEQFF
v_gene: TRBV19; abundance: -; d_gene: -; j_gene: TRBJ1-2; CDR3nt: TGTGCCAGCACCTCCTGGGGGGATTGGGGCTACACCTTC; CDR3aa: CASTSWGDWGYTF
v_gene: TRBV6-2/TRBV6-3; abundance: -; d_gene: TRBD2; j_gene: TRBJ2-5; CDR3nt: TGTGCCAGCAGTGGGGATAGCGGGGGGGCCGTAGAGACCCAGTACTTC; CDR3aa: CASSGDSGGAVETQYF
v_gene: TRBV19; abundance: -; d_gene: -; j_gene: TRBJ1-5; CDR3nt: TGTGCCAGTAGTATTTCGGATCTTCAGCGCCTGTATAGCAATCAGCCCCAGCATTTT; CDR3aa: CASSISDLQRLYSNQPQHF
v_gene: TRBV7-9; abundance: -; d_gene: TRBD1; j_gene: TRBJ1-2; CDR3nt: TGTGCCAGCAGCTTAGGGACAGGTGGTCCATATGGCTACACCTTC; CDR3aa: CASSLGTGGPYGYTF
v_gene: TRBV10-3; abundance: once; d_gene: TRBD2; j_gene: TRBJ2-7; CDR3nt: TGTGCCATCAGCTCTAGCGGGGGGGCCGAGGGCGAGCAGTACTTC; CDR3aa: CAISSSGGAEGEQYF
v_gene: TRBV15; abundance: -; d_gene: TRBD1; j_gene: TRBJ2-7; CDR3nt: TGTGCCACCAGCGCGGACAGGTCGAGTGGCTACGAGCAGTACTTC; CDR3aa: CATSADRSSGYEQYF
v_gene: TRBV4-1; abundance: -; d_gene: TRBD2; j_gene: TRBJ2-1; CDR3nt: TGCGCCAGCAGCCAAGTCCCAAGCGGGGGGGACAATGAGCAGTTCTTC; CDR3aa: CASSQVPSGGDNEQFF
v_gene: TRBV29-1; abundance: -; d_gene: TRBD1; j_gene: TRBJ1-2; CDR3nt: TGCAGCGTCGTGACAGGGTTTCAGTATGGCTACACCTTC; CDR3aa: CSVVTGFQYGYTF
v_gene: TRBV29-1; abundance: -; d_gene: -; j_gene: TRBJ2-3; CDR3nt: TGCAGCGTTGGCGATCAAAGCCGCTCCGGCACAGATACGCAGTATTTT; CDR3aa: CSVGDQSRSGTDTQYF
v_gene: TRBV6-1; abundance: -; d_gene: -; j_gene: TRBJ2-7; CDR3nt: TGTGCCAGCAGTGAAAGGAGCCCCAGGGTCTACGAGCAGTACTTC; CDR3aa: CASSERSPRVYEQYF
v_gene: TRBV3-1/TRBV3-2; abundance: -; d_gene: -; j_gene: TRBJ2-3; CDR3nt: TGTGCCAGCAGCGTAGTCCCGGGCACAGATACGCAGTATTTT; CDR3aa: CASSVVPGTDTQYF
v_gene: TRBV30; abundance: -; d_gene: -; j_gene: TRBJ1-1; CDR3nt: TGTGCCTGGAGTGTACCGGCCAGGGCTTTCTTT; CDR3aa: CAWSVPARAFF
v_gene: TRBV4-2; abundance: -; d_gene: -; j_gene: TRBJ1-2; CDR3nt: TGTGCCAGCAGCCAAGAGTGGAGCCGGAACTATGGCTACACCTTC; CDR3aa: CASSQEWSRNYGYTF
v_gene: TRBV18; abundance: -; d_gene: -; j_gene: TRBJ1-1; CDR3nt: TGTGCCAGCTCACCAAGTTTTTTCCTAGGAAGGAGTAACACTGAAGCTTTCTTT; CDR3aa: CASSPSFFLGRSNTEAFF
v_gene: TRBV6-5; abundance: -; d_gene: TRBD1; j_gene: TRBJ1-5; CDR3nt: TGTGCCAGCAGCGGACAGGGAGGCGATCAGCCCCAGCATTTT; CDR3aa: CASSGQGGDQPQHF